The clone carrying this TCR beta chain was observed a handful of times. Its antigen is not identified. This sample is drawn from a study of shared clonotypes between healthy human individuals. Overall study findings and caveats: The study drew on few donors, limiting represented genetic and exposure-history diversity. Clonotypes that were shared across a few donors made up around 5% of naive CD4 clonotypes.

Libraries were prepared by immunoSEQ multiplex PCR; TCRdb keeps only in-frame clonotypes and omits some of them. The sample carries 330,000 or so clones, under 80% recorded once. The CDR3 contains 15 residues. CDR1 is MNHNY and CDR2 is SVGAGI in the germline V gene (reference sequence). With 5 bases clipped from V and 6 bases from J, the junction kept 13 bases outside the gene matches. The sample consisted of memory CD4+ T cells sorted from blood. Subset specified: CD45RA-negative fraction. The genes are TRBV6-6 and TRBJ2-7, with 7 bases identical to TRBD2. This receptor was taken from a man aged 30-40 years in good health. This chain's CDR3 is CASSPISGTSGEQYF. For the CDR3, the DNA is TGTGCCAGCAGTCCAATAAGCGGGACCTCGGGCGAGCAGTACTTC.